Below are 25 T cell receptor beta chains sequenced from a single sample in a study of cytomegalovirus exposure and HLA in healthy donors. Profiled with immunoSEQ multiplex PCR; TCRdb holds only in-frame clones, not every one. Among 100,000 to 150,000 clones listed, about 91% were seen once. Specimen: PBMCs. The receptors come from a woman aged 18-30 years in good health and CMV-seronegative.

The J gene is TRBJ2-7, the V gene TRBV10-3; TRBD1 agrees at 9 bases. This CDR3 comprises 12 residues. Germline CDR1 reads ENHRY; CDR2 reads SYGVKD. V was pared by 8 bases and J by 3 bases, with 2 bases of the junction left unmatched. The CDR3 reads CAIGTGNYEQYF. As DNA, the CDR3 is TGTGCCATCGGGACAGGGAACTACGAGCAGTACTTC.

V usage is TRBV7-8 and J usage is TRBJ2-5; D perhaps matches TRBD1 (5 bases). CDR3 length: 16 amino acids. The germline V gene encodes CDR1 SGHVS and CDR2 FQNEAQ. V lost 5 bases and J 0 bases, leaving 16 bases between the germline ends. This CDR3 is CASSAGSGRYQETQYF. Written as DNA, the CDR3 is TGTGCCAGCAGCGCAGGGTCAGGGCGGTACCAAGAGACCCAGTACTTC.

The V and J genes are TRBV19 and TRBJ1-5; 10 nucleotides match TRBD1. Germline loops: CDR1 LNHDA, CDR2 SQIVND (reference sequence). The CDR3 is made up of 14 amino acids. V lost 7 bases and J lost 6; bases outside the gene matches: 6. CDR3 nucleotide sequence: TGTGCCAGTACTCCGGGACAGGGGCGTCAGCCCCAGCATTTT. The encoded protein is CASTPGQGRQPQHF.

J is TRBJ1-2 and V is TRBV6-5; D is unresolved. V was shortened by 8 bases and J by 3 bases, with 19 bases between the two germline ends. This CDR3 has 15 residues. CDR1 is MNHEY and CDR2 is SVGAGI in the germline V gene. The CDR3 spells CASSIRESLDYGYTF. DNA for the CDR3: TGTGCCAGCTCTATTAGGGAGTCTCTTGACTATGGCTACACCTTC.

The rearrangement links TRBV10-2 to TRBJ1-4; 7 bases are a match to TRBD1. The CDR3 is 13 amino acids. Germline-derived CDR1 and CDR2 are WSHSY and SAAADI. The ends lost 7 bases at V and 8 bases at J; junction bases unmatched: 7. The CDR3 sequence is CASKGQLVEKLFF. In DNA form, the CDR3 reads TGCGCCAGCAAGGGACAGTTAGTAGAAAAACTGTTTTTT.

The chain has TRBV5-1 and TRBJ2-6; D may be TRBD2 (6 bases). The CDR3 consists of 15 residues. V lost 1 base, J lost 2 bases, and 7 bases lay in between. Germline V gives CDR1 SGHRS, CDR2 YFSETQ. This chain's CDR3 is CASSLWGAGANVLTF. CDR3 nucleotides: TGCGCCAGCAGCTTGTGGGGGGCTGGGGCCAACGTCCTGACTTTC.

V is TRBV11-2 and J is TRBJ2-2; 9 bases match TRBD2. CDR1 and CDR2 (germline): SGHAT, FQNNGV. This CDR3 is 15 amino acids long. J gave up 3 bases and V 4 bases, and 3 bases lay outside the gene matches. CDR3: CASSYRLADTGELFF. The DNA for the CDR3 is TGTGCCAGCAGCTACCGACTAGCGGACACCGGGGAGCTGTTTTTT.

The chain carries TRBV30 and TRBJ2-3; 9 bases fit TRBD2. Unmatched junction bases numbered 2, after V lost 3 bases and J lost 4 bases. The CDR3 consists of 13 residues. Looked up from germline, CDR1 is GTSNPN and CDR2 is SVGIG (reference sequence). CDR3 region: CAWRIAGADTQYF. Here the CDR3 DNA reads TGTGCCTGGAGGATAGCGGGGGCAGATACGCAGTATTTT. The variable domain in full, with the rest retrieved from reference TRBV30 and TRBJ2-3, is SQTIHQWPATLVQPVGSPLSLECTVEGTSNPNLYWYRQAAGRGLQLLFYSVGIGQISSEVPQNLSASRPQDRQFILSSKKLLLSDSGFYLCAWRIAGADTQYFGPGTRLTVL.

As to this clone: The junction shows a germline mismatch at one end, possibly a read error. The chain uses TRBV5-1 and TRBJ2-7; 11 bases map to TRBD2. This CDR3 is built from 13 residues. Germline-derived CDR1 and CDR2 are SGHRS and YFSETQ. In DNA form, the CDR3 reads TGCGCCAGCAGCTTGGCTACTAGCGGGAGTTTGGACTTC. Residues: CASSLATSGSLDF.

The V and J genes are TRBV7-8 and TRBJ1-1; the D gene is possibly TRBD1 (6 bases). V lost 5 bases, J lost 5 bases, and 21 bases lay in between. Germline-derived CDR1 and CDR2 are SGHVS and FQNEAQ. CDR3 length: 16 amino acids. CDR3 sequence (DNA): TGTGCCAGCAGCCCGAGGGGAGGGGGATGGGTGACTGAAGCTTTCTTT. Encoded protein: CASSPRGGGWVTEAFF. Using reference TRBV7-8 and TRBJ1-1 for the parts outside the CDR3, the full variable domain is GAGVSQSPRYKVAKRGQDVALRCDPISGHVSLFWYQQALGQGPEFLTYFQNEAQLDKSGLPSDRFFAERPEGSVSTLKIQRTQQEDSAVYLCASSPRGGGWVTEAFFGQGTRLTVV.

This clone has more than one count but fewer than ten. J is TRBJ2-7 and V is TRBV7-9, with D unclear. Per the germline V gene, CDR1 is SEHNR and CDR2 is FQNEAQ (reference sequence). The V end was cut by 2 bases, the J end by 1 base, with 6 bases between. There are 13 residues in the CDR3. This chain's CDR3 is CASSLRDSYEQYF. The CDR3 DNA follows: TGTGCCAGCAGCTTAAGAGATTCCTACGAGCAGTACTTC.

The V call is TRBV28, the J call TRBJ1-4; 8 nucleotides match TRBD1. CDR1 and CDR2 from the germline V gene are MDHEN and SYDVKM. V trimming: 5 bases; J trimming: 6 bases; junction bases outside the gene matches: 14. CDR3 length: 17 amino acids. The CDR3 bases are TGTGCCAGCAGTCCTCACGGCAGGGGGCGGTTGGATGAAAAACTGTTTTTT. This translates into CASSPHGRGRLDEKLFF.

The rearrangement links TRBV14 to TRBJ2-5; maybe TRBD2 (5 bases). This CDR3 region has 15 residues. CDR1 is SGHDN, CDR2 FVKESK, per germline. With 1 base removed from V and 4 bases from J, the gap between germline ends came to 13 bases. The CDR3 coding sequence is TGTGCCAGCAGCCAAGCCGGGTGGGAGAGAGAGACCCAGTACTTC. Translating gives CASSQAGWERETQYF.

The CDR3, as DNA: TGCGCCAGCACCCCTCGGGCCGGGGAGCTGTTTTTT. Its translation is CASTPRAGELFF. This sequence joins TRBV5-1 and TRBJ2-2; no reliable D call. CDR1 SGHRS and CDR2 YFSETQ come from the germline V gene. V was clipped by 6 bases and J by 6 bases, with 9 bases between them. This CDR3 is 12 amino acids long.

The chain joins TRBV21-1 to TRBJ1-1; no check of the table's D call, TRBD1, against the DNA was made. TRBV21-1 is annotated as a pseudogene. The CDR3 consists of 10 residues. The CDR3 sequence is CALQGTEAFF. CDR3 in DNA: TGTGCCTTACAGGGGACTGAAGCTTTCTTT.

CDR3 amino acids: CASGSQQNTGELFF. As DNA, the CDR3 is TGTGCCAGCGGTTCACAGCAGAACACCGGGGAGCTGTTTTTT. This chain uses TRBV6-1 with TRBJ2-2; D remains ambiguous. CDR3 length: 14 amino acids. Trimming cost V 8 bases and J 1 base, with 11 bases left between them. Germline loops: CDR1 MNHNS, CDR2 SASEGT.

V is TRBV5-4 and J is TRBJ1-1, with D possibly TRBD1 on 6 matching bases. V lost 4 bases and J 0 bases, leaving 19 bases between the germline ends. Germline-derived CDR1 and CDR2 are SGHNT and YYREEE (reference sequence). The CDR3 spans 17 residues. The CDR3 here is CASSVLGGAILNTEAFF. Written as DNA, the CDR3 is TGTGCCAGCAGCGTACTAGGGGGGGCGATTCTGAACACTGAAGCTTTCTTT.

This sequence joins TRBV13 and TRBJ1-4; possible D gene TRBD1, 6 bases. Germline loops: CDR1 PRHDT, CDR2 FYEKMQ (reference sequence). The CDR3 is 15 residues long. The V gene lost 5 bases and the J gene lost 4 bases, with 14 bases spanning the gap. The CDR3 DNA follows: TGTGCCAGCAGCCCGGGGGGCGCGGGTAATGAAAAACTGTTTTTT. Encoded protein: CASSPGGAGNEKLFF.

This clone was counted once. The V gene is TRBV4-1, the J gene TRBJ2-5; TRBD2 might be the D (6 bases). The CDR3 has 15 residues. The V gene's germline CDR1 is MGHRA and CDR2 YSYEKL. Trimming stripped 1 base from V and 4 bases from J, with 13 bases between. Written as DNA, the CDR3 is TGCGCCAGCAGCCAAGTGGGACTGCCTCGAGAGACCCAGTACTTC. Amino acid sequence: CASSQVGLPRETQYF.

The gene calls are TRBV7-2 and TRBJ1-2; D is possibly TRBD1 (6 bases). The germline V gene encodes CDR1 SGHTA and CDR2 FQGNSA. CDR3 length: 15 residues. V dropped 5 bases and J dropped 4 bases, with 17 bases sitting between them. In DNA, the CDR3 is TGTGCCAGCAGCACACAGGGAAAGCTGGTCTATGGCTACACCTTC. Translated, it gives CASSTQGKLVYGYTF. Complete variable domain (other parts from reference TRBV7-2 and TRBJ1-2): GAGVSQSPSNKVTEKGKDVELRCDPISGHTALYWYRQSLGQGLEFLIYFQGNSAPDKSGLPSDRFSAERTGGSVSTLTIQRTQQEDSAVYLCASSTQGKLVYGYTFGSGTRLTVV.

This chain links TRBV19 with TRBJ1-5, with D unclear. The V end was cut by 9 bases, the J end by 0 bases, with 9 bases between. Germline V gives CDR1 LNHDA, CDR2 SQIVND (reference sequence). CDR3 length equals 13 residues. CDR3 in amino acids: CASAGVSNQPQHF. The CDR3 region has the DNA TGTGCCAGCGCCGGGGTTAGCAATCAGCCCCAGCATTTT.

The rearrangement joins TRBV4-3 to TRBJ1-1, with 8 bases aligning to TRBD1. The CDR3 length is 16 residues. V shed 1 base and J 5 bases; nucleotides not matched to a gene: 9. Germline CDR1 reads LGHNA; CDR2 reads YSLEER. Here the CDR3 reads CASSQGQGASGTEAFF. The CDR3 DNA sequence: TGCGCCAGCAGCCAAGGGCAGGGGGCAAGCGGTACTGAAGCTTTCTTT.

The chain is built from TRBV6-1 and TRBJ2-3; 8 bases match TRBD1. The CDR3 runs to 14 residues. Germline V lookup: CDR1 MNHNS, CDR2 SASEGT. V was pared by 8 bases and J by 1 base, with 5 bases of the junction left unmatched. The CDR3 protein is CASRPGQGTDTQYF. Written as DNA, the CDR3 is TGTGCCAGCCGGCCGGGACAGGGCACAGATACGCAGTATTTT.

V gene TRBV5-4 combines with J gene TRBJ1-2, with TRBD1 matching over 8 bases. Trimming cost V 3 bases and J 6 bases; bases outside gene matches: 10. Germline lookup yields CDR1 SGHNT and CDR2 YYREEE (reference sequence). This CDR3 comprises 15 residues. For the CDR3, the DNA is TGTGCCAGCAGCTACCAGACAGGGGAGGTGCATGGCTACACCTTC. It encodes CASSYQTGEVHGYTF.

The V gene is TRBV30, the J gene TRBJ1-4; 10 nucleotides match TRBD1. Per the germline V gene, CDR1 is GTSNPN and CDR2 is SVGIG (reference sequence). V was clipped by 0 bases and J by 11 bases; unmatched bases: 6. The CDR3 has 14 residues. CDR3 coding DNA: TGTGCCTGGAGTGTAACCCGGACAGGGGGGAAACTGTTTTTT. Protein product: CAWSVTRTGGKLFF.